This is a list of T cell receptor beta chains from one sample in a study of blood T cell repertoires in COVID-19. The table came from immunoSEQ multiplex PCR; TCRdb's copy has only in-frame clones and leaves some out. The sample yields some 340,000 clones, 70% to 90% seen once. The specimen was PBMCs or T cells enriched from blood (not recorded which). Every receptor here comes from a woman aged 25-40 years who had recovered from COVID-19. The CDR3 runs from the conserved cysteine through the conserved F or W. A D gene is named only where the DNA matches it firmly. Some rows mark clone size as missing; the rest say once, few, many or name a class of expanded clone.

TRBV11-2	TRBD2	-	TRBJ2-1	CASSSRAGLGLYNEQFF	TGTGCCAGCAGCTCGAGGGCCGGACTAGGGCTCTACAATGAGCAGTTCTTC
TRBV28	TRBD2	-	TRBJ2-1	CASSTRDFGRDEQFF	TGTGCCAGCAGTACACGGGACTTCGGGAGGGATGAGCAGTTCTTC
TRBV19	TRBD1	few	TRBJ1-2	CATGQGAWGYTF	TGTGCCACCGGACAGGGGGCGTGGGGCTACACCTTC
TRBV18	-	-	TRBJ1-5	CASSPTAADNQPQHF	TGTGCCAGCTCACCCACCGCGGCAGACAATCAGCCCCAGCATTTT
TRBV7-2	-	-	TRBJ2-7	CASSFSPGIGFYEQYF	TGTGCCAGCAGCTTCTCACCAGGGATAGGTTTCTACGAGCAGTACTTC
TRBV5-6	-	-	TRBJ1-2	CASSSRSLYGYTF	TGTGCCAGCAGCTCCCGGTCCCTCTATGGCTACACCTTC
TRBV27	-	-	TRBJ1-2	CASSHDRNYGYTF	TGTGCCAGCAGTCACGACAGAAACTATGGCTACACCTTC
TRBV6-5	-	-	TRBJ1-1	CASSSIRGDTEAFF	TGTGCCAGCAGTTCGATTCGGGGGGACACTGAAGCTTTCTTT
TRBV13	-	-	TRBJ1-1	CASSLGRVGNTEAFF	TGTGCCAGCAGCTTAGGCCGGGTAGGAAACACTGAAGCTTTCTTT
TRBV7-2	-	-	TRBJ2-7	CASSRQGGTSYEQYF	TGTGCCAGCAGCCGGCAAGGGGGAACGTCCTACGAGCAGTACTTC
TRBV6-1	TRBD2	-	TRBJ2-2	CASSESTGGGNGELFF	TGTGCCAGCAGTGAATCAACGGGGGGAGGGAACGGGGAGCTGTTTTTT
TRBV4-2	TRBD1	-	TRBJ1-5	CASSQFRAGTGGVDQPQHF	TGTGCCAGCAGCCAATTCCGCGCCGGGACAGGGGGCGTCGATCAGCCCCAGCATTTT
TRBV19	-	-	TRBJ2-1	CASSILGAAGSYNEQFF	TGTGCCAGTAGTATCTTGGGGGCAGCGGGGAGCTACAATGAGCAGTTCTTC
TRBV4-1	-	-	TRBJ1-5	CASSPTGGKGRSSNQPQHF	TGCGCCAGCAGCCCGACCGGAGGGAAGGGACGGAGCAGCAATCAGCCCCAGCATTTT
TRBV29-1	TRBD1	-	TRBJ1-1	CSVKTGESTEAFF	TGCAGCGTGAAGACAGGGGAGAGCACTGAAGCTTTCTTT
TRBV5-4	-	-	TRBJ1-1	CASKHPNTEAFF	TGTGCCAGCAAACACCCGAACACTGAAGCTTTCTTT
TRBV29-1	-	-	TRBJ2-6	CSVRSGANVLTF	TGCAGCGTCCGCTCTGGGGCCAACGTCCTGACTTTC
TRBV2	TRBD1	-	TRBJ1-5	CASSRDRLGSNQPQHF	TGTGCCAGCAGTCGGGACAGACTTGGGAGCAATCAGCCCCAGCATTTT
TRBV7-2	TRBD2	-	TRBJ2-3	CASSLVLAGGAYTDTQYF	TGTGCCAGCAGCTTAGTACTAGCGGGGGGGGCGTACACAGATACGCAGTATTTT
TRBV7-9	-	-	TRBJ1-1	CASSPVIGESTEAFF	TGTGCCAGCAGCCCCGTAATCGGGGAGAGCACTGAAGCTTTCTTT
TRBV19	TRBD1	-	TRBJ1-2	CASTVGQGTINYGYTF	TGTGCCAGTACCGTGGGACAGGGGACAATTAACTATGGCTACACCTTC
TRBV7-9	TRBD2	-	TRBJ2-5	CASSRLAGDRETQYF	TGTGCCAGCAGCCGACTAGCGGGGGACAGAGAGACCCAGTACTTC
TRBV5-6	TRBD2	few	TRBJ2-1	CASSLRLALPNEQFF	TGTGCCAGCAGCTTAAGACTAGCGCTTCCCAATGAGCAGTTCTTC
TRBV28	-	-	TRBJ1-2	CASSLYVIPANYGYTF	TGTGCCAGCAGTTTATATGTGATTCCAGCTAACTATGGCTACACCTTC